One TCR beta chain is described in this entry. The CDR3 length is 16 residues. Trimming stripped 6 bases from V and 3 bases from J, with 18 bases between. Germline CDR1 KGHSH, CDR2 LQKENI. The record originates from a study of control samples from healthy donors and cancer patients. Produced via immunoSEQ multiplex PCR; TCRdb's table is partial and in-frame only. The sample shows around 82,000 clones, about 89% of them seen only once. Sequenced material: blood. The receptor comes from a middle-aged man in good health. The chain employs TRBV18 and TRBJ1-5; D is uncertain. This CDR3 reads CASSDLGPGNNQPQHF. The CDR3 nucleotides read TGTGCCAGCTCGGATTTAGGCCCGGGGAACAATCAGCCCCAGCATTTT.